These 10 T cell receptor beta chains share one sample of origin, sequenced in a study of response to subunit inactivated influenza vaccine. TCRdb recomputed calls from the RT-PCR reads with MiXCR, one row per CDR3 protein. The repertoire holds approximately 500,000 distinct CDR3 sequences, with 14% as singletons. Sequencing was performed on PBMCs from blood, taken roughly 12 days after vaccination. These receptors came from a man aged 50-59 years who received an inactivated influenza vaccine.

There are a few counts of this clonotype. This chain uses TRBV24-1 with TRBJ2-2; D is undetermined. V gave up 3 bases and J gave up 2 bases, with 6 bases separating them. The germline V gene has CDR1 KGHDR and CDR2 SFDVKD. The CDR3 spans 14 residues. The DNA for the CDR3 is TGTGCCACCAGTGATGACCTAAACACCGGGGAGCTGTTTTTT. This encodes CATSDDLNTGELFF.

This clonotype has a count of ten or more. This chain connects TRBV28 to TRBJ2-5; tentative D call: TRBD2 (6 bases). The V gene lost 3 bases and the J gene lost 2 bases, with 10 bases spanning the gap. Germline V gene sequence: CDR1 MDHEN, CDR2 SYDVKM. This CDR3 is 14 amino acids long. The CDR3, as DNA: TGTGCCAGCAGTTTTTTCGGGGGTCAAGAGACCCAGTACTTC. Protein product: CASSFFGGQETQYF. The entire variable domain, with the rest obtained from reference TRBV28 and TRBJ2-5, is as follows: DVKVTQSSRYLVKRTGEKVFLECVQDMDHENMFWYRQDPGLGLRLIYFSYDVKMKEKGDIPEGYSVSREKKERFSLILESASTNQTSMYLCASSFFGGQETQYFGPGTRLLVL.

The V and J genes are TRBV15 and TRBJ2-3; D unresolved. Looked up from germline, CDR1 is LNHNV and CDR2 is YYDKDF (reference sequence). The CDR3 runs to 13 residues. Between the trimmed V and J ends, which lost 1 base and 6 bases, there was a span of 8 bases. The CDR3 region has the DNA TGTGCCACCAGCAGAGTCGGGTACGATACGCAGTATTTT. Amino acid sequence: CATSRVGYDTQYF.

The chain uses TRBV28 and TRBJ2-7; 8 positions agree with TRBD2. CDR1 is MDHEN and CDR2 is SYDVKM in the germline V gene. After removal of 6 bases from V and 0 bases from J, the junction contained 7 bases not matched to a gene. The CDR3 extends over 15 amino acids. CDR3 DNA sequence: TGTGCCAGCAGGAGCTATAGCGGGGCCTCCTACGAGCAGTACTTC. It codes for CASRSYSGASYEQYF.

The chain combines TRBV5-1 with TRBJ1-3; D is ambiguous. Trimming left V 2 bases short and J 0 bases short, with 15 bases between. CDR1 is SGHRS, CDR2 YFSETQ, per germline. The CDR3 runs 17 residues. The CDR3 DNA sequence: TGCGCCAGCAGCTTTGGTTCTTCGGCAGGCTCTGGAAACACCATATATTTT. Translating it yields CASSFGSSAGSGNTIYF.

This clonotype was picked up a small number of times. The chain employs TRBV7-9 and TRBJ2-1, with 8 bases lining up with TRBD1. CDR3 length: 15 residues. J gave up 8 bases and V 4 bases, and 10 bases lay outside the gene matches. In germline, CDR1 is SEHNR, CDR2 FQNEAQ (reference sequence). CDR3 amino acids: CASSSRTGRRDEQFF. As DNA, the CDR3 is TGTGCCAGCAGCTCTCGGACAGGGAGGCGAGATGAGCAGTTCTTC.

This clonotype showed up many times. The V gene is TRBV7-9, the J gene TRBJ1-4, with TRBD1 matching over 10 bases. The V segment lost 3 bases and the J segment 8 bases; nucleotides outside the gene matches: 6. This CDR3 is 15 amino acids long. CDR1 and CDR2 from the germline V gene are SEHNR and FQNEAQ (reference sequence). The CDR3 sequence is CASSLPGQGSEKLFF. CDR3 nucleotide sequence: TGTGCCAGCAGCTTGCCGGGACAGGGGAGCGAAAAACTGTTTTTT.

The sample holds a few counts of this clonotype. V is TRBV5-1 and J is TRBJ2-6, with D unclear. The CDR3 spans 15 residues. CDR1 and CDR2 (germline): SGHRS, YFSETQ. Trimming removed 2 bases from V and 0 bases from J, with 6 bases in between. DNA of the CDR3: TGCGCCAGCAGCTTCCACCGCTCTGGGGCCAACGTCCTGACTTTC. It codes for CASSFHRSGANVLTF. The full variable domain, in which reference TRBV5-1 and TRBJ2-6 provide the parts outside the CDR3, is KAGVTQTPRYLIKTRGQQVTLSCSPISGHRSVSWYQQTPGQGLQFLFEYFSETQRNKGNFPGRFSGRQFSNSRSEMNVSTLELGDSALYLCASSFHRSGANVLTFGAGSRLTVL.

This clonotype was detected many times. The V and J genes are TRBV3-1 and TRBJ2-2; possibly TRBD1 for D (5 bases). Trimming took 1 base from V and 4 from J, leaving 7 bases between them. The CDR3 extends over 14 amino acids. Germline V lookup: CDR1 LGHDT, CDR2 YNNKEL (reference sequence). In DNA, the CDR3 is TGTGCCAGCAGCCAAGCAGGGCCCACCGGGGAGCTGTTTTTT. Its protein product is CASSQAGPTGELFF.

In nucleotides, the CDR3 is TGCAGCGTTCGGGAGCACCAAGGTAATGAGCAGTTCTTC. This gives the protein CSVREHQGNEQFF. The chain employs TRBV29-1 and TRBJ2-1, with D perhaps matching TRBD2 (6 bases). Per the germline V gene, CDR1 is SQVTM and CDR2 is ANQGSEA. This CDR3 has 13 residues. The ends were cut back, 5 bases at V and 7 bases at J, with 15 bases in the middle.